This is a list of T cell receptor beta chains from one sample in a study of blood T cell repertoires in COVID-19. Method: immunoSEQ multiplex PCR; TCRdb's copy keeps in-frame clones and lacks some. Of tens of thousands of clones in the sample, 70% to 85% were seen once. Sequences were obtained from peripheral blood. Receptors originate from a man aged 45-65 years with COVID-19, enrolled during active disease. The conserved cysteine and the conserved F or W are not part of the CDR3 here.

CDR3 length: 11; V gene: TRBV2; CDR3 protein: ASSRVMPETQY
CDR3 length: 13; V gene: TRBV7-9; CDR3 protein: ASSLGQGAFYEQY
CDR3 length: 14; V gene: TRBV11-2; CDR3 protein: ASSPLGTSGVYEQY
CDR3 length: 12; V gene: TRBV6-2/TRBV6-3; CDR3 protein: ASSFPGLNYGYT
CDR3 length: 6; V gene: TRBV6-4; CDR3 protein: ASPVLF
CDR3 length: 13; V gene: TRBV7-3; CDR3 protein: ASSSRDRAYYEQY
CDR3 length: 19; V gene: TRBV7-9; CDR3 protein: ASTFDRDRGRPGRAGNEQF
CDR3 length: 12; V gene: TRBV4-1; CDR3 protein: ASSQETGYYGYT
CDR3 length: 12; V gene: TRBV19; CDR3 protein: ASSPGTGGYGYT
CDR3 length: 16; V gene: TRBV7-3; CDR3 protein: ASSPMGLADSNTGELF
CDR3 length: 12; V gene: TRBV5-6; CDR3 protein: ASNVGVSTYEQY
CDR3 length: 13; V gene: TRBV5-5; CDR3 protein: ASSLGTGGWQPQH
CDR3 length: 12; V gene: TRBV13; CDR3 protein: ASSFGGGRDTQY
CDR3 length: 15; V gene: TRBV6-2/TRBV6-3; CDR3 protein: ASSYLRRGYSNQPQH
CDR3 length: 18; V gene: TRBV12-5; CDR3 protein: ASGLVLGMPGLATYNEQF
CDR3 length: 10; V gene: TRBV19; CDR3 protein: ASTTSGNTQY
CDR3 length: 13; V gene: TRBV11-3; CDR3 protein: ASSLGREGTAEAF
CDR3 length: 14; V gene: TRBV6-2/TRBV6-3; CDR3 protein: ASSYGTSGSTDTQY
CDR3 length: 15; V gene: TRBV9; CDR3 protein: ASSLHAPGEINQPQH
CDR3 length: 19; V gene: TRBV5-1; CDR3 protein: ASSTETRDRGPGWNTGELF
CDR3 length: 11; V gene: TRBV12-3/TRBV12-4; CDR3 protein: ASSFWTDYGYT
CDR3 length: 12; V gene: TRBV7-3; CDR3 protein: ASSQTPGANVLT